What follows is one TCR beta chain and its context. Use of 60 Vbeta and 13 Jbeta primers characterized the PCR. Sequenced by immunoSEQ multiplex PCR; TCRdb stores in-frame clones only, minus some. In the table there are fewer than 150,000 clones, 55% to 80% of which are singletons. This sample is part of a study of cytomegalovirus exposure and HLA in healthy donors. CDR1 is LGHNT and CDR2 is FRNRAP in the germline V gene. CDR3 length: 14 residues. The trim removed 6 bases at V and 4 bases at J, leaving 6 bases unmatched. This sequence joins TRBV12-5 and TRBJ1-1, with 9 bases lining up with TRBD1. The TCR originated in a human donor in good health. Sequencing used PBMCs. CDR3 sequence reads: CASGPGQGITEAFF. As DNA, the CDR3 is TGTGCTAGTGGACCGGGACAGGGAATCACTGAAGCTTTCTTT.